Each of the 23 T cell receptor beta chains below was sequenced from the same sample in a study of radiation and T cells in renal cell carcinoma. Time point meaning: blood 4 weeks post-SBRT, at nephrectomy. Treatment denoted: 15 Gy SBRT to primary tumor, nephrectomy 4 weeks later. Using immunoSEQ multiplex PCR, the repertoire was profiled, and TCRdb retains in-frame clones only, with some absent. The sample records roughly 100,000 clones, 84% being singletons. Sequences were derived from blood, sampled from a patient whose treatment included radiotherapy and nephrectomy. All receptors derive from a man between 60 and 75 years old with renal cell carcinoma.

This clone was counted a few times. V is TRBV5-1 and J is TRBJ2-5; TRBD1 aligns across 8 bases. CDR1 is SGHRS, CDR2 YFSETQ, per germline. Trimming at V came to 0 bases and at J to 5 bases, leaving 3 bases not matched to a gene. The CDR3 runs 14 residues. As DNA, the CDR3 is TGCGCCAGCAGCTTGGACAGGGGGAGGGAGACCCAGTACTTC. It translates to CASSLDRGRETQYF.

J is TRBJ2-1 and V is TRBV5-1; TRBD2 matches 13 bases. With V trimmed by 6 bases and J by 9 bases, 6 bases remained unmatched. Germline CDR1 reads SGHRS; CDR2 reads YFSETQ. The CDR3 covers 14 residues. The CDR3 DNA reads as TGCGCCAGCACCGGGACTAGCGGGATCGGTGAGCAGTTCTTC. Translating it yields CASTGTSGIGEQFF.

J is TRBJ1-5 and V is TRBV19, with D tentatively TRBD1 (6 bases). The germline V and J ends were trimmed by 8 bases and 0 bases, with 8 bases remaining between them. Germline CDR1 and CDR2: LNHDA and SQIVND (reference sequence). The CDR3 totals 13 residues. The CDR3 here is CASRTDSNQPQHF. CDR3 nucleotides: TGTGCCAGTCGGACAGATAGCAATCAGCCCCAGCATTTT.

This clone showed up just once. The rearrangement uses TRBV19 and TRBJ2-7; D is undetermined. V shed 4 bases and J shed 4 bases, with 11 bases lying between them. CDR3 length: 13 residues. Per the germline V gene, CDR1 is LNHDA and CDR2 is SQIVND (reference sequence). In DNA, the CDR3 is TGTGCCAGTAGTACAACAAGAGATTACGAGCAGTACTTC. It encodes CASSTTRDYEQYF.

This chain connects TRBV10-2 to TRBJ2-3; 9 bases are shared with TRBD2. Germline CDR1 WSHSY, CDR2 SAAADI. The CDR3 is 16 amino acids. V shed 3 bases, J shed 7 bases, and the junction held 11 bases outside the gene matches. The chain's CDR3 is CASSEIMASGINTQYF. CDR3 DNA: TGCGCCAGCAGTGAAATTATGGCTAGCGGGATAAATACGCAGTATTTT.

This chain links TRBV30 with TRBJ1-2, with TRBD1 matching over 12 bases. The CDR3 extends over 17 amino acids. V gave up 7 bases and J gave up 5 bases; unmatched junction bases: 17. Per germline, CDR1 GTSNPN and CDR2 SVGIG (reference sequence). For the CDR3, the DNA is TGTGCCTCAACAACGTTCTTCCCGGGACAGGGGGCGTATGGCTACACCTTC. This encodes CASTTFFPGQGAYGYTF.

The rearrangement uses TRBV6-5 and TRBJ2-1, with a possible D match to TRBD2 (6 bases). The V end lost 2 bases, the J end lost 5 bases, and 13 bases lay between the germline ends. This CDR3 is 15 amino acids long. Germline V CDR1 and CDR2: MNHEY, SVGAGI. CDR3 in DNA: TGTGCCAGCAGTTACGAGGCGGGACGGAACAATGAGCAGTTCTTC. The encoded protein is CASSYEAGRNNEQFF.

V is TRBV9 and J is TRBJ2-2; 16 bases agree with TRBD2. This CDR3 is built from 16 residues. V trimming: 2 bases; J trimming: 7 bases; junction bases outside the gene matches: 2. Per the germline V gene, CDR1 is SGDLS and CDR2 is YYNGEE. The CDR3 loop is CASSVGLAGGIGELFF. CDR3 in DNA: TGTGCCAGCAGCGTGGGACTAGCGGGAGGGATCGGGGAGCTGTTTTTT. The complete variable domain, with remaining parts taken from reference TRBV9 and TRBJ2-2, reads DSGVTQTPKHLITATGQRVTLRCSPRSGDLSVYWYQQSLDQGLQFLIQYYNGEERAKGNILERFSAQQFPDLHSELNLSSLELGDSALYFCASSVGLAGGIGELFFGEGSRLTVL.

The V and J genes are TRBV5-8 and TRBJ2-2; 7 bases map to TRBD1. V trimming: 2 bases; J trimming: 6 bases; junction bases outside the gene matches: 4. Germline loops: CDR1 SGHTS, CDR2 YDEGEE. CDR3 length: 14 amino acids. CDR3 sequence: CASSLLGGAGELFF. The CDR3 DNA reads as TGTGCCAGCAGCTTATTAGGGGGCGCCGGGGAGCTGTTTTTT.

This rearrangement joins TRBV6-1 to TRBJ2-7, with TRBD1 matching 9 bases. In germline, CDR1 is MNHNS, CDR2 SASEGT. The CDR3 is 15 amino acids. The V gene end was trimmed by 6 bases and the J gene end by 3 bases; junction bases not matched to a gene: 9. The CDR3 nucleotides read TGTGCCAGCAGGGGATCAGGACAGGGGAACTACGAGCAGTACTTC. Amino acid sequence: CASRGSGQGNYEQYF.

V usage is TRBV7-2 and J usage is TRBJ1-1; 8 bases match TRBD1. Germline trimming cut 5 bases from V and 10 bases from J; bases unmatched to any gene: 9. The CDR3 loop spans 13 amino acids. Germline V CDR1 and CDR2: SGHTA, FQGNSA. In DNA, the CDR3 is TGTGCCAGCAGCCCGACAGGGGTCCCAGGAGCTTTCTTT. It specifies CASSPTGVPGAFF.

DNA for the CDR3: TGCGCCAGCAGCCAATTGGACAGGGAAGGGGCCATGTGGTCTGGAAACACCATATATTTT. It encodes CASSQLDREGAMWSGNTIYF. The V and J genes are TRBV4-1 and TRBJ1-3; 8 bases map to TRBD1. The CDR3 sequence is 20 residues long. V shed 2 bases and J 1 base; nucleotides not matched to a gene: 16. Germline lookup yields CDR1 MGHRA and CDR2 YSYEKL.

This chain uses TRBV10-3 with TRBJ2-7, with D unresolved. This CDR3 spans 16 amino acids. V gave up 0 bases and J gave up 0 bases, with 12 bases separating them. From germline, CDR1 is ENHRY and CDR2 SYGVKD. The CDR3 nucleotides are TGTGCCATCAGTGAGTCGTGGCGATCAAGCTCCTACGAGCAGTACTTC. Translation: CAISESWRSSSYEQYF.

This rearrangement joins TRBV4-2 to TRBJ2-2; tentative D call: TRBD1 (6 bases). Germline V lookup: CDR1 LGHNA, CDR2 YNFKEQ. V shed 7 bases and J shed 2 bases, with 17 bases lying between them. This CDR3 is built from 16 residues. CDR3 sequence: CASNPLPGHNTGELFF. For the CDR3, the DNA is TGTGCCAGCAACCCTCTCCCGGGACACAACACCGGGGAGCTGTTTTTT.

The chain employs TRBV4-1 and TRBJ2-2; D call uncertain. Per germline, CDR1 MGHRA and CDR2 YSYEKL. Trimming stripped 3 bases from V and 6 bases from J, with 8 bases between. The CDR3 is 13 residues long. CDR3 protein: CASSHRVAGELFF. The CDR3 coding sequence is TGCGCCAGCAGCCATAGGGTTGCCGGGGAGCTGTTTTTT.

V gene TRBV29-1 combines with J gene TRBJ1-1, with D possibly TRBD1 on 5 matching bases. Per the germline V gene, CDR1 is SQVTM and CDR2 is ANQGSEA. This CDR3 region has 15 residues. V was shortened by 4 bases and J by 4 bases, with 19 bases between the two germline ends. This chain's CDR3 is CSVAGGTGPGTEAFF. The CDR3 DNA reads as TGCAGCGTTGCGGGGGGGACCGGTCCGGGCACTGAAGCTTTCTTT.

The chain has TRBV28 and TRBJ2-7; TRBD1 matches at 11 bases. The CDR3 length is 14 residues. Germline V lookup: CDR1 MDHEN, CDR2 SYDVKM. V gave up 11 bases and J gave up 4 bases; unmatched junction bases: 10. The CDR3: CAVTAGTGGYEQYF. The CDR3 DNA follows: TGTGCCGTAACGGCCGGGACAGGGGGATACGAGCAGTACTTC.

V gene TRBV27 combines with J gene TRBJ2-7, with a possible D match to TRBD2 (5 bases). Germline V CDR1 and CDR2: MNHEY, SMNVEV (reference sequence). This CDR3 is 13 amino acids long. The germline V and J ends were trimmed by 6 bases and 3 bases, with 12 bases remaining between them. CDR3 in amino acids: CASRAAADYEQYF. For the CDR3, the DNA is TGTGCCAGCAGGGCAGCGGCCGACTACGAGCAGTACTTC.

CDR3 sequence (DNA): TGTGCCAGCAGTGAAAATGCGGGGCCCGGGAGGGCCGCGTATTTT. It is translated as CASSENAGPGRAAYF. The V and J genes are TRBV6-1 and TRBJ2-3, with 8 nucleotides matching TRBD2. The V gene end was trimmed by 2 bases and the J gene end by 14 bases; junction bases not matched to a gene: 15. This CDR3 is 15 amino acids long. The germline V gene encodes CDR1 MNHNS and CDR2 SASEGT.

The chain uses TRBV7-6 and TRBJ2-7; TRBD2 is a possible D gene (7 bases). The CDR3 spans 15 residues. V was cut by 5 bases and J by 2 bases, with 16 bases left in between. Germline lookup yields CDR1 SGHVS and CDR2 FNYEAQ. CDR3 loop: CASSPPGGRAYEQYF. In DNA form, the CDR3 reads TGTGCCAGCAGCCCTCCGGGGGGCAGGGCCTACGAGCAGTACTTC.

The rearrangement uses TRBV28 and TRBJ2-7, with D possibly matching TRBD1 (5 bases). Germline CDR1 and CDR2: MDHEN and SYDVKM. The V end lost 7 bases, the J end lost 2 bases, and 15 bases lay between the germline ends. This CDR3 region has 14 residues. CDR3: CASTQGAAPYEQYF. The DNA of the CDR3 is TGTGCCAGCACCCAAGGGGCAGCCCCCTACGAGCAGTACTTC.

This clone has just a few counts. V and J are TRBV29-1 and TRBJ1-1; D possibly corresponds to TRBD1 (6 bases). In germline, CDR1 is SQVTM, CDR2 ANQGSEA. The CDR3 contains 13 residues. The V gene lost 2 bases and the J gene lost 5 bases, with 12 bases spanning the gap. CDR3 sequence (DNA): TGCAGCGTTGAAAGGGGGAGGGAGACTGAAGCTTTCTTT. It specifies CSVERGRETEAFF.

This clone was observed once. This chain uses TRBV5-1 with TRBJ2-5; 8 bases line up with TRBD1. Germline V gene sequence: CDR1 SGHRS, CDR2 YFSETQ. The trim removed 0 bases at V and 2 bases at J, leaving 9 bases unmatched. The CDR3 runs 17 residues. The CDR3 region has the DNA TGCGCCAGCAGCTTGGGGACCGTTACAGGGGGGCAAGAGACCCAGTACTTC. It specifies CASSLGTVTGGQETQYF.